This paragraph reports one T cell receptor beta chain. CDR1 and CDR2 from the germline V gene are GTSNPN and SVGIG (reference sequence). CDR3 length equals 15 residues. The ends were cut back, 2 bases at V and 0 bases at J, with 13 bases in the middle. The data were produced by immunoSEQ multiplex PCR, yet TCRdb's version contains in-frame clones alone and is incomplete. The sample gives some 67,000 clones, 90% of which show up once; under 6.5% is in the top ten. The entry originates in a study of blood T cell repertoires in COVID-19. Sequenced: peripheral blood. The receptor was isolated from a young woman with acute or convalescent COVID-19. This chain links TRBV30 with TRBJ1-1; possibly TRBD1 for D (6 bases). The DNA for the CDR3 is TGTGCCTGGAGTAGACAGGCATCCATGAACACTGAAGCTTTCTTT. This codes for CAWSRQASMNTEAFF.